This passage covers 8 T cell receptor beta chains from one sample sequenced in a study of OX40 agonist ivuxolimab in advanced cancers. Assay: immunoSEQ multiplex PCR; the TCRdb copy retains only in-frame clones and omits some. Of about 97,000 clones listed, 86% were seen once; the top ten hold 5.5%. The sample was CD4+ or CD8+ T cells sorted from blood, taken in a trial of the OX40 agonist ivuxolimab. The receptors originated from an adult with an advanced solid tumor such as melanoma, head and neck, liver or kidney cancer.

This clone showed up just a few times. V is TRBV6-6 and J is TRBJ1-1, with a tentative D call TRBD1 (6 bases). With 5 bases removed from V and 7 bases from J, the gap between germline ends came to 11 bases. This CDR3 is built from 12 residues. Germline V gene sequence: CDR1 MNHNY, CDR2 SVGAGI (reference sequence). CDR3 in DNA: TGTGCCAGCAGTCCAGGGGCGGGTGAAGCTTTCTTT. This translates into CASSPGAGEAFF.

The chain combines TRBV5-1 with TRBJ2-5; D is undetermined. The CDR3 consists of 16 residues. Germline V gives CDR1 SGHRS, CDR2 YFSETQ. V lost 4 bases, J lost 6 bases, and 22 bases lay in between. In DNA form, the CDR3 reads TGCGCCAGCAGCACCGACACGGGCTCAATAAGGCAGACCCAGTACTTC. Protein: CASSTDTGSIRQTQYF.

The DNA of the CDR3 is TGTGCCAGCAGCCCGAGGAACACTGAAGCTTTCTTT. The encoded protein is CASSPRNTEAFF. The chain combines TRBV11-3 with TRBJ1-1, with unresolved D. V was clipped by 5 bases and J by 1 base, with 5 bases between them. The germline V gene has CDR1 SGHNT and CDR2 YENEEA. The CDR3 loop spans 12 amino acids.

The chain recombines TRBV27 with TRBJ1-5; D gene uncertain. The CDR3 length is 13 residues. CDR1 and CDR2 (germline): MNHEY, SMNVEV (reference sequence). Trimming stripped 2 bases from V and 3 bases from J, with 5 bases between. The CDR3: CASSLGFNQPQHF. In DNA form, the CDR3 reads TGTGCCAGCAGTTTAGGATTCAATCAGCCCCAGCATTTT.

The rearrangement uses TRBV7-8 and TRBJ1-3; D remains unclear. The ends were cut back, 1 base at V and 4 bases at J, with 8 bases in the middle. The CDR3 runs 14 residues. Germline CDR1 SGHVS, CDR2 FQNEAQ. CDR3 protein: CASSLGRRGNTIYF. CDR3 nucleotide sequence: TGTGCCAGCAGCTTAGGGAGGCGAGGAAACACCATATATTTT.

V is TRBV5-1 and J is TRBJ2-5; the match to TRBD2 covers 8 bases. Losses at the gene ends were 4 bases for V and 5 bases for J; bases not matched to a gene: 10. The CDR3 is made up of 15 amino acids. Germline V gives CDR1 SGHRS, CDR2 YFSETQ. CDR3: CASSPSPGGQETQYF. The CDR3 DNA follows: TGCGCCAGCAGCCCCTCCCCGGGGGGGCAGGAGACCCAGTACTTC.

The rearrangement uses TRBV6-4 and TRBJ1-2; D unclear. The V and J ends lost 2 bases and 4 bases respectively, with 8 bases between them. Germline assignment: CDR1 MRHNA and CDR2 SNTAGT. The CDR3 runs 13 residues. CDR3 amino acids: CASSDPIGYGYTF. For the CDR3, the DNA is TGTGCCAGCAGTGACCCAATCGGCTATGGCTACACCTTC.

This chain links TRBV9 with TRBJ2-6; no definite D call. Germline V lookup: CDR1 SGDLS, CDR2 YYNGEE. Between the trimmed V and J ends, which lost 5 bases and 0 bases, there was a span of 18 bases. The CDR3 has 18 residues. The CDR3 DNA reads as TGTGCCAGCAGTGACCGGATAGAGGTGGACTCTGGGGCCAACGTCCTGACTTTC. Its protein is CASSDRIEVDSGANVLTF.